Listed here are 2 T cell receptor beta chains from one sample, sequenced in a study of T cell changes during pregnancy in multiple sclerosis. The data were produced by immunoSEQ multiplex PCR, yet TCRdb's version contains in-frame clones alone and is incomplete. This table has 95,000 to 110,000 clones, about 90% appearing once. Material: peripheral blood, obtained after pregnancy. All receptors derive from a female donor with multiple sclerosis, enrolled in a pregnancy study.

Here the CDR3 reads CASSTGQGEGDTQYF. In nucleotides, the CDR3 is TGTGCCAGCAGCACCGGACAGGGGGAGGGAGATACGCAGTATTTT. The rearrangement links TRBV7-9 to TRBJ2-3, with 10 nucleotides matching TRBD1. CDR3 length: 15 residues. Germline CDR1 SEHNR, CDR2 FQNEAQ (reference sequence). J was trimmed by 5 bases and V by 5 bases; bases with no gene match: 7.

The chain carries TRBV6-1 and TRBJ2-5; D perhaps matches TRBD1 (6 bases). CDR1 is MNHNS and CDR2 is SASEGT in the germline V gene. Trimming pared 2 bases from V and 4 bases from J, leaving 11 bases between. The CDR3 runs to 14 residues. In DNA form, the CDR3 reads TGTGCCAGCAGTGAATCCCACAGGGCAGAGACCCAGTACTTC. As protein: CASSESHRAETQYF.